This entry lists 12 T cell receptor beta chains sequenced from one sample in a study of OX40 agonist ivuxolimab in advanced cancers. The table came from immunoSEQ multiplex PCR; TCRdb's copy has only in-frame clones and leaves some out. Here the sample spans about 45,000 clones, over 80% being singletons. Sequenced here: CD4+ or CD8+ T cells sorted from blood, sampled in a trial of the OX40 agonist ivuxolimab. Every receptor here comes from an adult with an advanced solid tumor such as melanoma, head and neck, liver or kidney cancer.

The chain links TRBV4-1 to TRBJ2-7; 9 nucleotides agree with TRBD2. V shed 0 bases and J 4 bases; nucleotides not matched to a gene: 7. Germline V gene lookup returns CDR1 MGHRA and CDR2 YSYEKL. The CDR3 is 16 amino acids. CDR3 sequence (DNA): TGCGCCAGCAGCCAAGATTCGGGTAGCGGGAGTTACGAGCAGTACTTC. It translates to CASSQDSGSGSYEQYF.

The chain has TRBV7-9 and TRBJ1-1; TRBD1 agrees at 7 bases. Germline V CDR1 and CDR2: SEHNR, FQNEAQ (reference sequence). The CDR3 consists of 16 residues. With 5 bases clipped from V and 2 bases from J, the junction kept 11 bases outside the gene matches. The CDR3 DNA follows: TGTGCCAGCAGCGCACCGGGACAGATTTTAAACACTGAAGCTTTCTTT. Amino acids: CASSAPGQILNTEAFF.

The rearrangement links TRBV11-3 to TRBJ2-1; possibly TRBD1 for D (5 bases). Germline V gene lookup returns CDR1 SGHNT and CDR2 YENEEA. CDR3 size: 17 residues. Trimming removed 0 bases from V and 6 bases from J, with 18 bases in between. The CDR3 protein is CASSLEGQDTVRNEQFF. DNA of the CDR3: TGTGCCAGCAGCTTAGAGGGGCAGGACACAGTCCGCAATGAGCAGTTCTTC.

V usage is TRBV7-9 and J usage is TRBJ2-5; D remains ambiguous. CDR1 is SEHNR and CDR2 is FQNEAQ in the germline V gene (reference sequence). Between the trimmed V and J ends, which lost 4 bases and 3 bases, there was a span of 9 bases. The CDR3 runs to 13 residues. CDR3 residues: CASSSPMEETQYF. The CDR3 coding sequence is TGTGCCAGCAGCTCGCCTATGGAAGAGACCCAGTACTTC.

The J gene is TRBJ1-5, the V gene TRBV15; no firm D call. Germline loops: CDR1 LNHNV, CDR2 YYDKDF (reference sequence). This CDR3 is 13 amino acids long. V was trimmed by 5 bases and J by 6 bases, leaving 11 bases between them. Here the CDR3 DNA reads TGTGCCACCAGCCCGACGAGGAGTCAGCCCCAGCATTTT. It encodes CATSPTRSQPQHF.

This clone was seen once. The J gene is TRBJ1-1, the V gene TRBV27; tentative D call: TRBD1 (6 bases). Germline V CDR1 and CDR2: MNHEY, SMNVEV (reference sequence). The V and J ends lost 5 bases and 1 base respectively, with 11 bases between them. CDR3 length: 14 amino acids. As DNA, the CDR3 is TGTGCCAGCAGTCTAATGACAGGGAACACTGAAGCTTTCTTT. Its translation is CASSLMTGNTEAFF.

The chain uses TRBV6-5 and TRBJ2-2, with 7 bases fitting TRBD2. The V and J ends lost 6 bases and 7 bases, in that order; junction bases with no gene match: 11. There are 15 residues in the CDR3. CDR1 and CDR2 (germline): MNHEY, SVGAGI. The CDR3 loop is CASSPETSKVGELFF. The CDR3 bases are TGTGCCAGCAGCCCCGAGACTAGCAAAGTCGGGGAGCTGTTTTTT.

The chain employs TRBV6-6 and TRBJ1-2; perhaps TRBD1 as D (6 bases). This CDR3 has 13 amino acids. The germline V gene encodes CDR1 MNHNY and CDR2 SVGAGI (reference sequence). Trimming shortened V by 8 bases and J by 7 bases, and 17 bases separated the two germline ends. This CDR3 is CASSGRGATGYTF. Written as DNA, the CDR3 is TGTGCCAGCTCCGGGCGGGGGGCTACTGGCTACACCTTC.

The V gene is TRBV6-5, the J gene TRBJ2-1, with a weak D call TRBD2 (7 bases). The CDR3 extends over 12 amino acids. Germline assignment: CDR1 MNHEY and CDR2 SVGAGI. With 6 bases removed from V and 9 bases from J, the gap between germline ends came to 12 bases. CDR3 coding DNA: TGTGCCAGCAGGAGGGGGGAGGGTGAGCAGTTCTTC. Translation gives CASRRGEGEQFF.

The chain joins TRBV21-1 to TRBJ1-1; the D segment call TRBD1 is taken from the table without a DNA check. TRBV21-1 is tagged as a pseudogene. The CDR3 extends over 14 amino acids. This CDR3 reads CASSKGGRVTEAFF. The CDR3 DNA follows: TGTGCCAGCAGCAAAGGCGGCAGGGTTACTGAAGCTTTCTTT.

This chain uses TRBV10-2 with TRBJ1-5, with D hard to call. This CDR3 is 14 amino acids long. The V end lost 7 bases, the J end lost 0 bases, and 10 bases lay between the germline ends. CDR1 and CDR2 from the germline V gene are WSHSY and SAAADI. CDR3 in amino acids: CASKGGNSNQPQHF. For the CDR3, the DNA is TGCGCCAGCAAAGGAGGTAATAGCAATCAGCCCCAGCATTTT.

The chain links TRBV28 to TRBJ2-3, with 7 positions matching TRBD1. J lost 0 bases, V lost 3 bases, and 3 bases had no gene match. The length of the CDR3 is 15 residues. CDR1 MDHEN and CDR2 SYDVKM come from the germline V gene. The DNA of the CDR3 is TGTGCCAGCAGTTTGCAGGGGGTAAGCACAGATACGCAGTATTTT. Its protein is CASSLQGVSTDTQYF.